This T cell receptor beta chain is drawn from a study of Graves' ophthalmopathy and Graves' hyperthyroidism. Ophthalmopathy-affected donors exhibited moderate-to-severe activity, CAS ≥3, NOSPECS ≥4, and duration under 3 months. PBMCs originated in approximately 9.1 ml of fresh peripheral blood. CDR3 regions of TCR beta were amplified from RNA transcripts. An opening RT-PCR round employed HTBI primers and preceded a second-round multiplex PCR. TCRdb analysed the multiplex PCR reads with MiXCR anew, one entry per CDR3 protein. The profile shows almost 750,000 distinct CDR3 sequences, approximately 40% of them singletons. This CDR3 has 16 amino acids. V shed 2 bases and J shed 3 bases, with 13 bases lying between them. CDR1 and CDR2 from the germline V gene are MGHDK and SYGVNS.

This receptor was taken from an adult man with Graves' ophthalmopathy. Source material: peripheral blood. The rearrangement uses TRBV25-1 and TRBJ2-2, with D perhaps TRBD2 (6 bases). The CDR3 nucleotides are TGTGCCAGCAGTGAAGTTATGGGACTCGACACCGGGGAGCTGTTTTTT. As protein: CASSEVMGLDTGELFF.